This is a list of T cell receptor beta chains from one sample in a study of cytomegalovirus exposure and HLA in healthy donors. TCRdb keeps only in-frame clones here, not all; method: immunoSEQ multiplex PCR. The repertoire holds 130,000 to 150,000 clones, with 70% to 85% as singletons. What was sequenced was PBMCs. All receptors derive from a middle-aged man in good health and CMV-seropositive. The CDR3 runs from the conserved cysteine through the conserved F or W.

j_call	v_call	cdr3_aa
TRBJ1-1	TRBV19	CASRGGAEAFF
TRBJ1-2	TRBV14	CASSHVTGAHGGYTF
TRBJ2-1	TRBV11-2	CASSLGGTLTYNEQFF
TRBJ2-4	TRBV11-2	CASSPGTIKNIQYF
TRBJ2-1	TRBV19	CASSPGRSGRTYNEQFF
TRBJ2-1	TRBV5-1	CASSLVTVSSYNEQFF
TRBJ2-3	TRBV5-8	CASSWEEGAYTQYF
TRBJ1-3	TRBV11-2	CASSYQGQGRYF
TRBJ2-7	TRBV19	CASSRGGAGPLLRLGQYF
TRBJ1-1	TRBV2	CASKGAGGVPEAFF
TRBJ1-1	TRBV29-1	CSVDSTEAFF
TRBJ2-1	TRBV19	CASSPQLAGAVYNEQFF
TRBJ1-1	TRBV15	CATSRDQQGAFF
TRBJ1-4	TRBV27	CASSPRGPQSNEKLFF
TRBJ2-2	TRBV5-1	CASSLAGTGELFF
TRBJ2-1	TRBV5-6	CASSLVGQGYNEQFF
TRBJ1-1	TRBV19	CASSPRTALNTEAFF
TRBJ1-5	TRBV21-1	CASSNRSREGINQPQHF
TRBJ2-7	TRBV18	CASSPPRRGGHYEQYF
TRBJ1-1	TRBV4-3	CASSPGQGAEAFF
.	TRBV7-9	CASSGRGLADSYEQYF
TRBJ2-1	TRBV7-8	CASSLAAFAYNEQFF
TRBJ2-7	TRBV10-1	CASRRQGTKDEQYF
TRBJ2-5	TRBV29-1	CSGGGGLETQYF
TRBJ2-5	TRBV7-9	CASSLGPDTQETQYF
TRBJ1-5	TRBV5-6	CASSLGGDASNQPQHF
TRBJ2-7	TRBV14	CASSPTGTPYEQYF
TRBJ2-7	TRBV6-6	CASTEGFTEQYF
TRBJ2-3	TRBV5-6	CASSLLSGMGTPDTQYF
TRBJ2-1	TRBV5-4	CASSLEQSSYNEQFF
TRBJ2-1	TRBV10-3	CAISGQGIRKKAYNEQFF
TRBJ1-4	TRBV19	CASDTGTATNEKLFF
TRBJ1-5	TRBV6-6	CASSYKTGQPQHF
TRBJ1-1	TRBV11-2	CASRPTGGWGPTEAFF
TRBJ2-7	TRBV11-2	CASLGGRAYEQYF
TRBJ2-1	TRBV7-8	CASSLISGDNEQFF
TRBJ2-2	TRBV7-7	CASSSGQGNTGELFF
TRBJ2-3	TRBV9	CASSVSGRGTDTQYF
TRBJ2-7	TRBV29-1	CSVGDRTTYEQYF
TRBJ1-5	TRBV27	CASRRSWNSNQPQHF
TRBJ1-5	TRBV7-2	CASSPTSFSNQPQHF
TRBJ2-1	TRBV29-1	CSVDADWSYNEQFF
TRBJ2-6	TRBV5-1	CASSLYSFSGANVLTF
TRBJ2-1	TRBV4-3	CASSQGLASNEQFF
TRBJ2-7	TRBV5-1	CASSLAGRYSYEQYF
TRBJ1-6	TRBV9	CASSVAVYNSPLHF
TRBJ1-1	TRBV5-1	CASSGQGSMNTEAFF
TRBJ2-1	TRBV14	CASSQDPPWLAGMYNEQFF
TRBJ2-7	TRBV5-1	CASSWTGNKNEQYF
TRBJ2-2	TRBV27	CASSLEGVNTGELFF
TRBJ1-5	TRBV2	CASSKGHDSNQPQHF
TRBJ2-7	TRBV5-1	CASSPKREGEQYF
TRBJ1-2	TRBV14	CASSQSDYGYTF
TRBJ2-7	TRBV7-2	CASSPASGGSEQYF
TRBJ1-2	TRBV4-1	CASSQETNGGYTF